What follows are 19 T cell receptor beta chains derived from one specimen sequenced in a study of T cell repertoires in cytomegalovirus infection. TCRdb reanalysed the reads using MiXCR and keeps one entry per CDR3 protein. The sample has about 740,000 distinct CDR3 sequences, roughly 36% seen once; the top ten hold roughly 2.8%. Sequencing input: PBMCs. Source of these receptors: a human donor in good health (CMV status not recorded). Some clones in this sample may be carry-over from other donors' samples.

This clonotype was observed many times. V is TRBV12-3 or TRBV12-4 and J is TRBJ1-1; 8 positions match TRBD1. This CDR3 is 16 amino acids long. The V gene end was trimmed by 3 bases and the J gene end by 1 base; junction bases not matched to a gene: 7. The CDR3 here is CASSLGRGRGNTEAFF. The CDR3 bases are TGTGCCAGCAGTTTGGGCAGGGGGCGCGGGAACACTGAAGCTTTCTTT.

The J gene is TRBJ2-1, the V gene TRBV11-2; TRBD1 agrees at 11 bases. The CDR3 has 19 residues. Trimming cost V 5 bases and J 0 bases; bases outside gene matches: 12. Germline loops: CDR1 SGHAT, CDR2 FQNNGV. The CDR3 loop reads CASSGGTGGRPSSYNEQFF. The CDR3 region has the DNA TGTGCCAGCAGCGGCGGGACAGGGGGGCGTCCGAGCTCCTACAATGAGCAGTTCTTC. The whole variable domain, remainder taken from reference TRBV11-2 and TRBJ2-1, is EAGVAQSPRYKIIEKRQSVAFWCNPISGHATLYWYQQILGQGPKLLIQFQNNGVVDDSQLPKDRFSAERLKGVDSTLKIQPAKLEDSAVYLCASSGGTGGRPSSYNEQFFGPGTRLTVL.

The rearrangement links TRBV12-3 or TRBV12-4 to TRBJ2-4; 8 bases line up with TRBD1. Germline trimming cut 4 bases from V and 2 bases from J; bases unmatched to any gene: 7. The CDR3 has 16 amino acids. The CDR3 region has the DNA TGTGCCAGCAGTTCTCGACAGGGGTTTCCCAAAAACATTCAGTACTTC. Its protein product is CASSSRQGFPKNIQYF.

The chain joins TRBV19 to TRBJ1-1; no clear D. Germline V gene data show CDR1 as LNHDA and CDR2 as SQIVND (reference sequence). V was shortened by 9 bases and J by 1 base, with 9 bases between the two germline ends. The length of the CDR3 is 12 residues. As DNA, the CDR3 is TGTGCCAGCGGGCCCAGGAACACTGAAGCTTTCTTT. Its translation is CASGPRNTEAFF.

The chain recombines TRBV6-1 with TRBJ1-2, with TRBD1 matching 7 bases. The length of the CDR3 is 18 residues. Germline V gene lookup returns CDR1 MNHNS and CDR2 SASEGT. V dropped 1 base and J dropped 6; count of bases not matched to a gene: 17. In nucleotides, the CDR3 is TGTGCCAGCAGTGAAGAGGGGCCTGGAGGGGGCGAATTGGATGGCTACACCTTC. This translates into CASSEEGPGGGELDGYTF.

The J gene is TRBJ1-4, the V gene TRBV6-1; D is possibly TRBD1 (6 bases). This CDR3 region has 12 residues. CDR1 is MNHNS and CDR2 is SASEGT in the germline V gene. Trimming stripped 5 bases from V and 8 bases from J, with 9 bases between. The CDR3 spells CASSYGQEKLFF. The CDR3 DNA sequence: TGTGCCAGCAGTTACGGACAGGAAAAACTGTTTTTT.

V and J are TRBV6-5 and TRBJ1-3; 10 bases fit TRBD1. The V and J ends lost 4 bases and 8 bases, in that order; junction bases with no gene match: 2. Germline V CDR1 and CDR2: MNHEY, SVGAGI. The CDR3 sequence is 13 residues long. CDR3 bases: TGTGCCAGCAGTTTGGGACAGGGGTACACCATATATTTT. Translated, it gives CASSLGQGYTIYF.

This clonotype was detected only a few times. This chain uses TRBV10-2 with TRBJ2-7; 9 bases fit TRBD2. This CDR3 is built from 16 residues. Germline V gives CDR1 WSHSY, CDR2 SAAADI. V lost 7 bases to trimming and J lost 7 bases; unmatched junction nucleotides: 17. The CDR3 DNA follows: TGCGCCAGCAAGCCGACTAGCGGAAAAGTGGGGGGGGAGCAGTACTTC. Translating gives CASKPTSGKVGGEQYF.

V usage is TRBV27 and J usage is TRBJ2-1; tentatively, D is TRBD1 (5 bases). The CDR3 totals 16 residues. The V end was cut by 6 bases, the J end by 4 bases, with 19 bases between. The germline gives CDR1 MNHEY, CDR2 SMNVEV (reference sequence). The DNA of the CDR3 is TGTGCCAGCAGATTAAAGCAGGGATTGGGGTACAATGAGCAGTTCTTC. This codes for CASRLKQGLGYNEQFF.

This chain connects TRBV28 to TRBJ1-2; D remains unclear. This CDR3 region has 14 residues. V lost 3 bases, J lost 4 bases, and 12 bases lay in between. Germline-derived CDR1 and CDR2 are MDHEN and SYDVKM. This chain's CDR3 is CASSFGSLFYGYTF. CDR3 coding DNA: TGTGCCAGCAGTTTCGGCAGCCTTTTCTATGGCTACACCTTC.

This clonotype has just a few counts. J is TRBJ2-7 and V is TRBV27; D may be TRBD1 or TRBD2 (5 bases each). Germline V gene sequence: CDR1 MNHEY, CDR2 SMNVEV (reference sequence). The CDR3 is made up of 16 amino acids. Trimming took 1 base from V and 1 from J, leaving 14 bases between them. The CDR3 sequence is CASSLLNWDGSYEQYF. Written as DNA, the CDR3 is TGTGCCAGCAGTTTATTAAACTGGGACGGATCCTACGAGCAGTACTTC.

The chain couples TRBV6-5 to TRBJ1-2, with D possibly TRBD1 on 6 matching bases. Between the trimmed V and J ends, which lost 0 bases and 4 bases, there was a span of 12 bases. This CDR3 contains 15 residues. Looked up from germline, CDR1 is MNHEY and CDR2 is SVGAGI. CDR3 in DNA: TGTGCCAGCAGTTACTCGTCAGGGGATTTCTATGGCTACACCTTC. This sequence encodes CASSYSSGDFYGYTF.

Concerning this clonotype: The conserved closing phenylalanine or tryptophan is absent in this CDR3, likely reflecting a read error. The gene calls are TRBV7-8 and TRBJ2-7; 10 nucleotides match TRBD1. This CDR3 comprises 18 residues. The V gene's germline CDR1 is SGHVS and CDR2 FQNEAQ. V dropped 2 bases and J dropped 4; count of bases not matched to a gene: 14. The CDR3 loop is CASSLLLPAPGQGYEQYL. CDR3 bases: TGTGCCAGCAGCTTATTACTCCCGGCCCCGGGACAGGGGTACGAGCAGTACTTA.

The J gene is TRBJ2-1, the V gene TRBV5-8, with D hard to call. This CDR3 is 11 amino acids long. The germline V and J ends were trimmed by 2 bases and 9 bases, with 6 bases remaining between them. CDR1 is SGHTS, CDR2 YDEGEE, per germline. The CDR3 region has the DNA TGTGCCAGCAGCTTCAAGGGTGAGCAGTTCTTC. Residues: CASSFKGEQFF.

The chain links TRBV10-3 to TRBJ1-3, with D maybe TRBD1 (5 bases). CDR1 ENHRY and CDR2 SYGVKD come from the germline V gene. CDR3 length: 16 amino acids. Deletions cut 11 bases from V and 0 bases from J, with 20 bases between. CDR3 nucleotides: TGTGCCGTGGACCGGGACGAGGCAGTCTCTGGAAACACCATATATTTT. This codes for CAVDRDEAVSGNTIYF.

The sample holds a few counts of this clonotype. The V call is TRBV6-2 or TRBV6-3, the J call TRBJ2-2, with TRBD2 matching over 7 bases. The J segment lost 6 bases and the V segment lost 10 bases, leaving 8 bases of the junction unmatched. The germline V gene has CDR1 MNHEY and CDR2 SVGEGT. This CDR3 spans 13 amino acids. CDR3 nucleotide sequence: TGTGCCACCTCGACTAGCCGTTCCGGGGAGCTGTTTTTT. It specifies CATSTSRSGELFF.

In its sample, this clonotype was seen a few times. This rearrangement joins TRBV2 to TRBJ2-2; D gene unclear. The CDR3 loop spans 12 amino acids. Trimming took 6 bases from V and 6 from J, leaving 8 bases between them. CDR1 and CDR2 from the germline V gene are SNHLY and FYNNEI. The CDR3 coding sequence is TGTGCCAGCAGCGTATATCCCGGGGAGCTGTTTTTT. Translating gives CASSVYPGELFF.

CDR3 loop: CARTPPFRYEQYF. The CDR3 nucleotides read TGTGCCAGAACTCCACCTTTCCGTTACGAGCAGTACTTC. The rearrangement uses TRBV28 and TRBJ2-7; D gene uncertain. In germline, CDR1 is MDHEN, CDR2 SYDVKM. Trimming took 9 bases from V and 4 from J, leaving 16 bases between them. The CDR3 loop spans 13 amino acids.

The rearrangement links TRBV20-1 to TRBJ2-7; D possibly corresponds to TRBD2 (5 bases). Germline loops: CDR1 DFQATT, CDR2 SNEGSKA (reference sequence). There are 13 residues in the CDR3. V was trimmed by 6 bases and J by 3 bases, leaving 15 bases between them. The CDR3 here is CSARWRSDYEQYF. CDR3 bases: TGCAGTGCCCGCTGGAGGAGCGACTACGAGCAGTACTTC.